What follows are 32 T cell receptor beta chains derived from one specimen sequenced in a study of T-cell memory formation after mild COVID-19. TCRdb itself ran the 5' RACE reads through MiXCR, one entry per CDR3 protein. The data contain under 110,000 distinct CDR3 sequences, 9.5% to 15% of them singletons. Sequences were obtained from PBMCs or a T cell subset sorted from them (not recorded which). The receptors derive from an adult woman who had mild COVID-19 (a few samples of this study predate the infection). Cell type and time point are not known.

The rearrangement links TRBV7-6 to TRBJ2-7, with 7 bases lining up with TRBD1. Trimming at V came to 5 bases and at J to 5 bases, leaving 9 bases not matched to a gene. Per the germline V gene, CDR1 is SGHVS and CDR2 is FNYEAQ. The CDR3 totals 14 residues. CDR3 in amino acids: CASSTRQGMNEQYF. CDR3 DNA: TGTGCCAGCAGCACGAGACAGGGAATGAACGAGCAGTACTTC. The whole variable domain, remainder taken from reference TRBV7-6 and TRBJ2-7, is GAGVSQSPRYKVTKRGQDVALRCDPISGHVSLYWYRQALGQGPEFLTYFNYEAQQDKSGLPNDRFSAERPEGSISTLTIQRTEQRDSAMYRCASSTRQGMNEQYFGPGTRLTVT.

The J gene is TRBJ2-3, the V gene TRBV9; 13 bases agree with TRBD2. Per the germline V gene, CDR1 is SGDLS and CDR2 is YYNGEE. This CDR3 comprises 15 residues. J was trimmed by 5 bases and V by 4 bases; bases with no gene match: 4. This CDR3 is CASSSGTSGEDTQYF. The CDR3 region has the DNA TGTGCCAGCAGCTCCGGGACTAGCGGGGAAGATACGCAGTATTTT.

The chain combines TRBV5-1 with TRBJ2-1; D tentatively reads TRBD1 or TRBD2 (5 bases each). The ends were cut back, 0 bases at V and 6 bases at J, with 10 bases in the middle. The germline CDR1 and CDR2 sequences are SGHRS and YFSETQ. The CDR3 consists of 14 residues. CDR3: CASSLAGTPNEQFF. The CDR3 nucleotides are TGCGCCAGCAGCTTGGCCGGGACCCCCAATGAGCAGTTCTTC.

This clonotype was found a few times. CDR3 protein: CASSQEYGTLIYNEQFF. The CDR3 nucleotides are TGTGCCAGCAGCCAAGAGTATGGGACTCTTATCTACAATGAGCAGTTCTTC. The rearrangement joins TRBV4-2 to TRBJ2-1; a possible D gene is TRBD2 (6 bases). The CDR3 totals 17 residues. V shed 0 bases and J shed 3 bases, with 15 bases lying between them. Germline loops: CDR1 LGHNA, CDR2 YNFKEQ.

In its sample, this clonotype was seen a few times. The chain is built from TRBV5-1 and TRBJ2-7; 11 nucleotides agree with TRBD2. This CDR3 is 16 amino acids long. Germline V lookup: CDR1 SGHRS, CDR2 YFSETQ. V lost 0 bases and J lost 2; bases outside the gene matches: 4. The CDR3 protein is CASSLAGTSGTYEQYF. The CDR3, as DNA: TGCGCCAGCAGCTTGGCCGGGACTAGCGGAACCTACGAGCAGTACTTC.

Written as DNA, the CDR3 is TGCGCCAGCAGAAATGACAGGGCACTAAGCACAGATACGCAGTATTTT. Amino acids: CASRNDRALSTDTQYF. The chain combines TRBV5-1 with TRBJ2-3; 7 bases match TRBD1. Trimming removed 5 bases from V and 0 bases from J; junction bases left unmatched: 9. The CDR3 is 16 amino acids. Per germline, CDR1 SGHRS and CDR2 YFSETQ.

This clonotype was counted a single time. The chain employs TRBV5-1 and TRBJ1-1; no reliable D call. CDR3 size: 15 residues. V was shortened by 0 bases and J by 6 bases, with 15 bases between the two germline ends. Germline CDR1 reads SGHRS; CDR2 reads YFSETQ. CDR3 amino acids: CASSLASQRRAEAFF. Written as DNA, the CDR3 is TGCGCCAGCAGCTTGGCCTCGCAGAGGAGAGCTGAAGCTTTCTTT.

This chain joins TRBV15 and TRBJ2-1; the D gene is possibly TRBD1 (5 bases). Germline CDR1 is LNHNV and CDR2 is YYDKDF (reference sequence). V lost 0 bases and J lost 9, with 21 bases in between. The CDR3 spans 17 residues. The CDR3 protein is CATSREYGAAEVGEQFF. CDR3 DNA: TGTGCCACCAGCAGAGAGTATGGGGCTGCCGAGGTTGGTGAGCAGTTCTTC.

This sequence joins TRBV5-1 and TRBJ2-3; TRBD1 agrees at 8 bases. Germline CDR1 reads SGHRS; CDR2 reads YFSETQ. The CDR3 is 15 residues long. Unmatched junction bases numbered 4, after V lost 3 bases and J lost 1 base. This CDR3 reads CASSSGTGRTDTQYF. CDR3 nucleotides: TGCGCCAGCAGCTCCGGGACAGGACGCACAGATACGCAGTATTTT.

This clonotype was counted only a few times. The chain combines TRBV6-1 with TRBJ2-2; no definite D call. The CDR3 extends over 10 amino acids. V lost 7 bases to trimming and J lost 7 bases, with 4 bases between them. Germline lookup yields CDR1 MNHNS and CDR2 SASEGT. DNA for the CDR3: TGTGCCAGCATGCACGGGGAGCTGTTTTTT. Translated, it gives CASMHGELFF.

V usage is TRBV11-3 and J usage is TRBJ2-7; a weak D match, TRBD2 (5 bases). Trimming stripped 1 base from V and 4 bases from J, with 11 bases between. Germline CDR1 is SGHNT and CDR2 is YENEEA. This CDR3 contains 14 residues. CDR3 amino acids: CASSLAAGSYEQYF. CDR3 DNA: TGTGCCAGCAGCTTAGCGGCGGGTTCATACGAGCAGTACTTC.

This clonotype was seen a handful of times. This may stem from a read error, because a much larger clone lies one nucleotide away. V usage is TRBV5-5 and J usage is TRBJ2-5; no definite D call. This CDR3 is 13 amino acids long. Germline V CDR1 and CDR2: SGHKS, YYEKEE (reference sequence). In nucleotides, the CDR3 is TGTGACAGCAGCTTCCTAGATTTTGAGACCCAGTACTTC. Protein: CDSSFLDFETQYF.

This clonotype was picked up a small number of times. This chain uses TRBV7-3 with TRBJ1-2; D is perhaps TRBD1 (6 bases). CDR3 size: 11 residues. Trimming took 4 bases from V and 13 from J, leaving 13 bases between them. Germline V gene lookup returns CDR1 SGHTA and CDR2 FQGTGA. The DNA for the CDR3 is TGTGCCAGCAGCTCCAAGGGGGGTGGCACCTTC. It translates to CASSSKGGGTF.

The sample holds a few counts of this clonotype. The chain joins TRBV29-1 to TRBJ1-2; 7 bases align to TRBD1. V lost 3 bases to trimming and J lost 0 bases; unmatched junction nucleotides: 13. Germline assignment: CDR1 SQVTM and CDR2 ANQGSEA. The CDR3 extends over 17 amino acids. The CDR3 loop reads CSVEGGQDRVANYGYTF. The DNA of the CDR3 is TGCAGCGTTGAGGGAGGACAGGACAGAGTGGCTAACTATGGCTACACCTTC.

This clonotype was detected only a few times. The chain joins TRBV29-1 to TRBJ2-3, with TRBD1 matching over 9 bases. This CDR3 comprises 18 residues. Germline V gene sequence: CDR1 SQVTM, CDR2 ANQGSEA. V lost 2 bases to trimming and J lost 3 bases; unmatched junction nucleotides: 15. The CDR3 sequence: CSVEPSGPRDRETDTQYF. The CDR3 nucleotides are TGCAGCGTTGAACCCTCCGGCCCTCGGGACAGGGAGACAGATACGCAGTATTTT.

This clonotype has only a few counts. The chain employs TRBV5-5 and TRBJ2-2; 14 bases map to TRBD2. There are 17 residues in the CDR3. J lost 0 bases, V lost 4 bases, and 2 bases had no gene match. Germline V gene data show CDR1 as SGHKS and CDR2 as YYEKEE (reference sequence). The CDR3 bases are TGTGCCAGCAGCCCGGGACTAGCGGGGGCGAACACCGGGGAGCTGTTTTTT. It translates to CASSPGLAGANTGELFF. Looking up the rest from reference TRBV5-5 and TRBJ2-2 gives the full variable domain: DAGVTQSPTHLIKTRGQQVTLRCSPISGHKSVSWYQQVLGQGPQFIFQYYEKEERGRGNFPDRFSARQFPNYSSELNVNALLLGDSALYLCASSPGLAGANTGELFFGEGSRLTVL.

This clonotype was observed a handful of times. The rearrangement joins TRBV14 to TRBJ2-7, with 7 bases that match TRBD1. The CDR3 is made up of 15 amino acids. Germline-derived CDR1 and CDR2 are SGHDN and FVKESK. V was pared by 5 bases and J by 5 bases, with 12 bases of the junction left unmatched. The CDR3 protein is CASSFGHDRVDEQYF. CDR3 bases: TGTGCCAGCAGCTTCGGGCATGACAGGGTCGACGAGCAGTACTTC.

The rearrangement joins TRBV19 to TRBJ2-7; the D gene is possibly TRBD2 (5 bases). V dropped 2 bases and J dropped 5 bases, with 7 bases sitting between them. The CDR3 covers 12 residues. Germline V lookup: CDR1 LNHDA, CDR2 SQIVND (reference sequence). The CDR3 reads CASSISGNEQYF. The CDR3 coding sequence is TGTGCCAGTAGTATATCGGGAAACGAGCAGTACTTC.

V and J are TRBV5-1 and TRBJ2-3; TRBD1 aligns across 7 bases. V gave up 1 base and J gave up 3 bases; unmatched junction bases: 5. This CDR3 is 15 amino acids long. Germline CDR1 reads SGHRS; CDR2 reads YFSETQ. This CDR3 reads CASSLNRGWTDTQYF. In nucleotides, the CDR3 is TGCGCCAGCAGCTTGAACAGGGGTTGGACAGATACGCAGTATTTT.

Ten or more counts support this clonotype. The rearrangement joins TRBV7-8 to TRBJ2-3; no clear D gene. From germline, CDR1 is SGHVS and CDR2 FQNEAQ. V lost 7 bases and J 1 base, leaving 12 bases between the germline ends. This CDR3 contains 14 residues. The DNA for the CDR3 is TGTGCCAGCACCCCCGCGGTGGGCACAGATACGCAGTATTTT. Translated, it gives CASTPAVGTDTQYF.

V gene TRBV11-2 combines with J gene TRBJ2-3; D gene uncertain. V was clipped by 0 bases and J by 4 bases, with 14 bases between them. The germline V gene has CDR1 SGHAT and CDR2 FQNNGV. CDR3 length: 16 residues. CDR3 amino acids: CASSLESPLPADTQYF. CDR3 DNA: TGTGCCAGCAGCTTAGAGTCCCCTCTACCCGCAGATACGCAGTATTTT.

The sample holds a few counts of this clonotype. The rearrangement uses TRBV29-1 and TRBJ1-5; TRBD1 is a possible D gene (5 bases). CDR1 SQVTM and CDR2 ANQGSEA come from the germline V gene. With 1 base removed from V and 8 bases from J, the gap between germline ends came to 18 bases. This CDR3 spans 15 amino acids. The CDR3 DNA is TGCAGCGTTGAAGCCGAGGCGGGGCCGGGGGAGCCCCAGCATTTT. Encoded protein: CSVEAEAGPGEPQHF.

This clonotype is termed medium-sized. J is TRBJ1-1 and V is TRBV10-3; a possible D gene is TRBD1 (6 bases). Germline CDR1 and CDR2: ENHRY and SYGVKD. Trimming removed 0 bases at V and 4 bases at J, with 15 bases between. This CDR3 region has 16 residues. The CDR3 sequence is CAISESRTAGGTEAFF. The CDR3 DNA reads TGTGCCATCAGTGAGTCCCGGACAGCGGGCGGCACTGAAGCTTTCTTT.

This clonotype was observed a handful of times. The V call is TRBV7-9, the J call TRBJ2-7; the D gene is possibly TRBD1 (5 bases). Per germline, CDR1 SEHNR and CDR2 FQNEAQ (reference sequence). V lost 4 bases and J 3 bases, leaving 16 bases between the germline ends. CDR3 length equals 15 residues. The CDR3 region has the DNA TGTGCCAGCAGCTCTATGAGCGACAGATTCTACGAGCAGTACTTC. Its protein is CASSSMSDRFYEQYF.

The gene calls are TRBV29-1 and TRBJ2-7, with D possibly called TRBD1 or TRBD2 (5 bases each). The CDR3 is 13 amino acids. Trimming pared 7 bases from V and 4 bases from J, leaving 17 bases between. Per the germline V gene, CDR1 is SQVTM and CDR2 is ANQGSEA. CDR3 sequence: CSARGRGRYEQYF. CDR3 bases: TGCAGCGCCCGGGGTAGGGGCCGATACGAGCAGTACTTC.

The genes are TRBV12-3 or TRBV12-4 and TRBJ2-3; D possibly corresponds to TRBD2 (6 bases). The CDR3 consists of 16 residues. Trimming took 3 bases from V and 2 from J, leaving 15 bases between them. CDR3 nucleotide sequence: TGTGCCAGCAGTTTGAGCCCCCCGGGAGTCACAGATACGCAGTATTTT. Protein: CASSLSPPGVTDTQYF.

The chain joins TRBV7-6 to TRBJ2-5; tentatively, D is TRBD2 (6 bases). The V end was cut by 5 bases, the J end by 3 bases, with 16 bases between. This CDR3 is built from 15 residues. Germline V gene data show CDR1 as SGHVS and CDR2 as FNYEAQ. The CDR3 nucleotides are TGTGCCAGCAGCAACCCCCTTGGGGAGGAAGAGACCCAGTACTTC. Translated: CASSNPLGEEETQYF.

This clonotype was counted at least ten times. The rearrangement joins TRBV7-6 to TRBJ2-1, with 8 bases lining up with TRBD2. The germline V gene encodes CDR1 SGHVS and CDR2 FNYEAQ. V was pared by 5 bases and J by 0 bases, with 3 bases of the junction left unmatched. The CDR3 extends over 15 amino acids. CDR3 in amino acids: CASSPSGSSYNEQFF. The CDR3 nucleotides read TGTGCCAGCAGCCCCAGCGGGAGCTCCTACAATGAGCAGTTCTTC.

This clonotype showed up just a few times. This chain joins TRBV12-3 or TRBV12-4 and TRBJ1-5; D possibly corresponds to TRBD1 (5 bases). V dropped 6 bases and J dropped 4 bases, with 13 bases sitting between them. This CDR3 contains 14 residues. The CDR3 protein is CASSWGSENQPQHF. The CDR3 nucleotides read TGTGCCAGCAGCTGGGGGAGCGAGAATCAGCCCCAGCATTTT.

This clonotype has only a few counts. In DNA, the CDR3 is TGCGCCAGCAGCGAGGGGACTAGCCTTACCTACGAGCAGTACTTC. Its protein product is CASSEGTSLTYEQYF. The V call is TRBV4-3, the J call TRBJ2-7; 9 bases map to TRBD2. Trimming took 5 bases from V and 2 from J; bases not matched to a gene: 7. From germline, CDR1 is LGHNA and CDR2 YSLEER. The length of the CDR3 is 15 residues.

The chain uses TRBV20-1 and TRBJ2-5; D is perhaps TRBD1 or TRBD2 (5 bases each). CDR3 length: 12 amino acids. Germline lookup yields CDR1 DFQATT and CDR2 SNEGSKA (reference sequence). Trimming took 0 bases from V and 7 from J, leaving 9 bases between them. The CDR3 DNA reads TGCAGTGCTAGAGAGGCGAGGGGGACCCAGTACTTC. It encodes CSAREARGTQYF.

This chain links TRBV5-1 with TRBJ2-1; 10 nucleotides line up with TRBD2. The CDR3 totals 16 residues. The V segment lost 4 bases and the J segment 1 base; nucleotides outside the gene matches: 5. Germline lookup yields CDR1 SGHRS and CDR2 YFSETQ. The CDR3 DNA reads as TGCGCCAGCAGCCTCCCGACTAGCGGGTCCTACAATGAGCAGTTCTTC. Translated: CASSLPTSGSYNEQFF.